This T cell receptor beta chain was captured by sequencing in a study of T cells in Graves' hyperthyroidism and ophthalmopathy. Overall study: Upon initial diagnosis and before any treatment, peripheral blood was collected. The study's findings and limits: The model forecast ophthalmopathy, anticipating it by a median around 6.4 months before onset. From stable hyperthyroidism, ophthalmopathy was set apart by a 13 V-J model.

Amplified TCR beta CDR3 regions derived from RNA transcripts. Carried out on the TCR CDR3, a first-round RT-PCR used the HTBI primer set. TCRdb ran MiXCR on the multiplex PCR reads and lists one entry per CDR3 protein. The table lists about 510,000 distinct CDR3 sequences, 12% to 15% of them singletons. Germline V gene lookup returns CDR1 SNHLY and CDR2 FYNNEI. V was pared by 2 bases and J by 2 bases, with 9 bases between. This CDR3 contains 15 residues. This clonotype was recorded many times. Its specificity is unknown. The sequence was collected from a middle-aged woman with Graves' hyperthyroidism. This chain connects TRBV2 to TRBJ2-2; D not certain. The sample taken for sequencing was blood. The CDR3 DNA follows: TGTGCCAGCAGTGAACAGATCCTAAACACCGGGGAGCTGTTTTTT. Protein sequence: CASSEQILNTGELFF.